These 7 T cell receptor beta chains share one sample of origin, sequenced in a study of T-cell memory formation after mild COVID-19. TCRdb fed the 5' RACE reads into MiXCR, producing one record per CDR3 protein. The sample holds approximately 400,000 distinct CDR3 sequences, about 20% seen once. Sequenced sample: PBMCs or a T cell subset sorted from them (not recorded which). The receptors derive from a man aged 18 to 30 who had mild COVID-19 (a few samples of this study predate the infection). Cell type and time point are not known.

This chain connects TRBV20-1 to TRBJ1-2; no clear D. V was trimmed by 3 bases and J by 8 bases, leaving 13 bases between them. The CDR3 runs 12 residues. Germline CDR1 and CDR2: DFQATT and SNEGSKA (reference sequence). CDR3 region: CSASPHSGGYTF. CDR3 in DNA: TGCAGTGCTAGTCCCCACTCCGGGGGCTACACCTTC.

This clonotype was observed a few times. The chain carries TRBV5-1 and TRBJ1-1, with D tentatively TRBD1 (5 bases). V lost 4 bases and J lost 5, with 12 bases in between. Germline CDR1 reads SGHRS; CDR2 reads YFSETQ. The CDR3 sequence is 13 residues long. The CDR3 region is CASSQRQMTEAFF. CDR3 DNA: TGCGCCAGCAGCCAACGACAGATGACTGAAGCTTTCTTT.

This chain uses TRBV5-4 with TRBJ2-5; D is uncertain. This CDR3 region has 14 residues. From germline, CDR1 is SGHNT and CDR2 YYREEE (reference sequence). Trimming removed 0 bases from V and 4 bases from J, with 10 bases in between. The CDR3 DNA reads TGTGCCAGCAGCTTGGAGGGATATGGAGAGACCCAGTACTTC. It translates to CASSLEGYGETQYF. Combining the CDR3 with reference TRBV5-4 and TRBJ2-5 gives the whole variable domain ETGVTQSPTHLIKTRGQQVTLRCSSQSGHNTVSWYQQALGQGPQFIFQYYREEENGRGNFPPRFSGLQFPNYSSELNVNALELDDSALYLCASSLEGYGETQYFGPGTRLLVL.

There are a few counts of this clonotype. This rearrangement joins TRBV6-2 or TRBV6-3 to TRBJ2-2, with a possible D match to TRBD1 (5 bases). CDR1 and CDR2 from the germline V gene are MNHEY and SVGEGT. CDR3 length: 16 residues. V lost 0 bases to trimming and J lost 4 bases, with 12 bases between them. This CDR3 is CASSYSERGSTGELFF. The DNA of the CDR3 is TGTGCCAGCAGTTACTCGGAAAGGGGAAGCACCGGGGAGCTGTTTTTT.

The sample holds a few counts of this clonotype. The chain uses TRBV20-1 and TRBJ1-2; D ambiguous. V was shortened by 1 base and J by 0 bases, with 9 bases between the two germline ends. The CDR3 spans 14 residues. Looked up from germline, CDR1 is DFQATT and CDR2 is SNEGSKA (reference sequence). CDR3 nucleotide sequence: TGCAGTGCTAGAGGAGCTCCCCCTAACTATGGCTACACCTTC. Translation: CSARGAPPNYGYTF.

The chain recombines TRBV4-1 with TRBJ1-2, with 8 nucleotides matching TRBD1. Losses at the gene ends were 2 bases for V and 8 bases for J; bases not matched to a gene: 10. In germline, CDR1 is MGHRA, CDR2 YSYEKL. The CDR3 length is 15 residues. CDR3 DNA: TGCGCCAGCAGCCAACCGACAGGGGTATCATGGGGCTACACCTTC. It codes for CASSQPTGVSWGYTF.

This chain uses TRBV10-3 with TRBJ1-3, with 10 bases identical to TRBD1. Germline V lookup: CDR1 ENHRY, CDR2 SYGVKD. V shed 4 bases and J 2 bases; nucleotides not matched to a gene: 2. The CDR3 contains 15 residues. The CDR3 sequence is CAISGTGGTGNTIYF. CDR3 bases: TGTGCCATCAGTGGGACAGGGGGTACTGGAAACACCATATATTTT.